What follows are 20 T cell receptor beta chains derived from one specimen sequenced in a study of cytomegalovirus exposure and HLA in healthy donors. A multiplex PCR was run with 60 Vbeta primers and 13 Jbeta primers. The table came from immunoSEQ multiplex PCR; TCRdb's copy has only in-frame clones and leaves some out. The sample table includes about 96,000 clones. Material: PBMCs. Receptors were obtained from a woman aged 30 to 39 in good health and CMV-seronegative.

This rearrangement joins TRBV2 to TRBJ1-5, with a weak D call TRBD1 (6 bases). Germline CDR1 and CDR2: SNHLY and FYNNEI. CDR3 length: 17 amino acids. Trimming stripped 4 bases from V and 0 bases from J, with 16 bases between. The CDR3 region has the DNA TGTGCCAGCAGTGTTCAAGGGGGGGACTATAGCAATCAGCCCCAGCATTTT. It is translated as CASSVQGGDYSNQPQHF.

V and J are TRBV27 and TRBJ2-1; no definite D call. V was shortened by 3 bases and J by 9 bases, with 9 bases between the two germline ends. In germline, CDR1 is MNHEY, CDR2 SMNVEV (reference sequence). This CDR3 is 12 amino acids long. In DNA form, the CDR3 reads TGTGCCAGCAGTTTTTTGCGCTCTGAGCAGTTCTTC. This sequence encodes CASSFLRSEQFF.

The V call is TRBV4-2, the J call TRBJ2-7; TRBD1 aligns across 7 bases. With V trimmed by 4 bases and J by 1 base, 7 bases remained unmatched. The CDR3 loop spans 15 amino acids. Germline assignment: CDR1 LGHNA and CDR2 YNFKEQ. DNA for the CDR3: TGTGCCAGCAGCCCGGGGACAGTTTATTCCTACGAGCAGTACTTC. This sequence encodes CASSPGTVYSYEQYF.

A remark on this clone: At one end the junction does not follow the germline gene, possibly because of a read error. As DNA, the CDR3 is TGTGCCACCAGCCGGAGGGCGGGAGGGGACGATGAGCAGTTCTTC. Translated, it gives CATSRRAGGDDEQFF. V and J are TRBV7-3 and TRBJ2-1, with 9 nucleotides matching TRBD2. Germline CDR1 is SGHTA and CDR2 is FQGTGA. The CDR3 loop spans 15 amino acids. Combining the CDR3 with reference TRBV7-3 and TRBJ2-1 gives the whole variable domain GAGVSQTPSNKVTEKGKYVELRCDPISGHTALYWYRQSLGQGPEFLIYFQGTGAADDSGLPNDRFFAVRPEGSVSTLKIQRTERGDSAVYLCATSRRAGGDDEQFFGPGTRLTVL.

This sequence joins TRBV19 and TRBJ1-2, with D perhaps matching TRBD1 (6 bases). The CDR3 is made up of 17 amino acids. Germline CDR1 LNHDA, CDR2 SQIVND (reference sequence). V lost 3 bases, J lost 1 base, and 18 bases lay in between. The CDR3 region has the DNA TGTGCCAGTAGTATCCGAGGACAGCCTCTTTTTAACTATGGCTACACCTTC. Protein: CASSIRGQPLFNYGYTF. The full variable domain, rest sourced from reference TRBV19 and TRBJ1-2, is DGGITQSPKYLFRKEGQNVTLSCEQNLNHDAMYWYRQDPGQGLRLIYYSQIVNDFQKGDIAEGYSVSREKKESFPLTVTSAQKNPTAFYLCASSIRGQPLFNYGYTFGSGTRLTVV.

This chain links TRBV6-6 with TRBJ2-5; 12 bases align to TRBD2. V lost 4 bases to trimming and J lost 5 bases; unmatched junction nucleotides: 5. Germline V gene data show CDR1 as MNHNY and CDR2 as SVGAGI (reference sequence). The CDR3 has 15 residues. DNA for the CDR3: TGTGCCAGCAGTTCATCCGGACTAGCGGGGGAGACCCAGTACTTC. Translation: CASSSSGLAGETQYF.

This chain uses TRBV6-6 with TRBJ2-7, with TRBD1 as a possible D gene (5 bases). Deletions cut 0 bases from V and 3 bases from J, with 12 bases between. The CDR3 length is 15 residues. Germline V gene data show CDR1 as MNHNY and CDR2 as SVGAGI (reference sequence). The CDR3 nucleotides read TGTGCCAGCAGTTACTCGGGGCAGGGCGGCTACGAGCAGTACTTC. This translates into CASSYSGQGGYEQYF.

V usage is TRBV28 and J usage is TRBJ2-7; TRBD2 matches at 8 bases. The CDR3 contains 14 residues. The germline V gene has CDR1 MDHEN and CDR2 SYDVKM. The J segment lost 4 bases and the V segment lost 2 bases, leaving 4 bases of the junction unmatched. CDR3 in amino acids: CASSLNGRGYEQYF. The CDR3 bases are TGTGCCAGCAGTTTAAACGGGAGGGGGTACGAGCAGTACTTC.

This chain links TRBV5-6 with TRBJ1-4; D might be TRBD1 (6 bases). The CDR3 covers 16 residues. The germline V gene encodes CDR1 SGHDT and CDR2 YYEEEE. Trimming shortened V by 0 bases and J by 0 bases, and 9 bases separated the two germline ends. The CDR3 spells CASSLGQGSTNEKLFF. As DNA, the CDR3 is TGTGCCAGCAGCTTGGGGCAGGGGTCAACTAATGAAAAACTGTTTTTT.

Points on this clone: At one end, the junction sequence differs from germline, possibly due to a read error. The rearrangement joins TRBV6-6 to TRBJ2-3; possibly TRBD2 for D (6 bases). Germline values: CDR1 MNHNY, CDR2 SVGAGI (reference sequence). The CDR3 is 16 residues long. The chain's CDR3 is CSSSYARDSKGDTQYF. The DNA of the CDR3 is TGTTCCAGCAGTTACGCGAGGGACTCAAAAGGAGATACGCAGTATTTT.

The CDR3 loop reads CASSLGLTYASYNEQFF. The CDR3 nucleotides read TGTGCCAGTAGTCTCGGACTAACCTACGCAAGCTACAATGAGCAGTTCTTC. The chain joins TRBV19 to TRBJ2-1; D may be TRBD2 (6 bases). V lost 5 bases and J 3 bases, leaving 20 bases between the germline ends. The CDR3 is made up of 17 amino acids. Germline CDR1 is LNHDA and CDR2 is SQIVND (reference sequence).

The CDR3 spells CASSLLGGDQPQHF. CDR3 nucleotides: TGTGCCAGCAGCTTACTAGGGGGCGATCAGCCCCAGCATTTT. This chain joins TRBV7-9 and TRBJ1-5; 7 bases are shared with TRBD1. V shed 2 bases, J shed 5 bases, and the junction held 3 bases outside the gene matches. This CDR3 has 14 amino acids. Germline V CDR1 and CDR2: SEHNR, FQNEAQ (reference sequence).

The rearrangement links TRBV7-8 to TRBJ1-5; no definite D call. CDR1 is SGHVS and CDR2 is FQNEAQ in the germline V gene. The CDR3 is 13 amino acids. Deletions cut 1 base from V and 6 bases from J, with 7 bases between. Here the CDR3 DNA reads TGTGCCAGCAGCTTAGGAGTCCGTCAGCCCCAGCATTTT. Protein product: CASSLGVRQPQHF.

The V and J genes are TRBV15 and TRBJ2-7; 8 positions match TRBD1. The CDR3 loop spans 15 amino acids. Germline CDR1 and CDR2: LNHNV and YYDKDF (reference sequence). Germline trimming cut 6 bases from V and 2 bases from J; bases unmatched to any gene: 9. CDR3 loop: CATRLDRGLPYEQYF. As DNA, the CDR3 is TGTGCCACCAGGCTAGACAGGGGCCTTCCCTACGAGCAGTACTTC.

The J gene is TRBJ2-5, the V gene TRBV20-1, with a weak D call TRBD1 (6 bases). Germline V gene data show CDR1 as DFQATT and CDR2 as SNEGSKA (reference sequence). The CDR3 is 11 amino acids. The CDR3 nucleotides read TGCACAGGGGCCATCCAAGAGACCCAGTACTTC. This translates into CTGAIQETQYF.

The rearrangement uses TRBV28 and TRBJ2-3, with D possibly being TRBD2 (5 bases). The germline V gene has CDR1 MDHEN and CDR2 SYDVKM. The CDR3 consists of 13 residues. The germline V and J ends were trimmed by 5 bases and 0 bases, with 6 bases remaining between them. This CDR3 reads CASSEGSTDTQYF. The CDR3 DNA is TGTGCCAGCAGTGAGGGTAGCACAGATACGCAGTATTTT.

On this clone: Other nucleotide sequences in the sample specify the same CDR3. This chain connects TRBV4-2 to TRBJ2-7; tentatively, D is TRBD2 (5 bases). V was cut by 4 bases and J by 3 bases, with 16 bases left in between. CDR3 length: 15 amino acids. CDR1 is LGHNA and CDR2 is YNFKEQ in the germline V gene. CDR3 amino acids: CASSLAPGIGYEQYF. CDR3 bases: TGTGCCAGCAGCCTAGCACCGGGAATCGGCTACGAGCAGTACTTC.

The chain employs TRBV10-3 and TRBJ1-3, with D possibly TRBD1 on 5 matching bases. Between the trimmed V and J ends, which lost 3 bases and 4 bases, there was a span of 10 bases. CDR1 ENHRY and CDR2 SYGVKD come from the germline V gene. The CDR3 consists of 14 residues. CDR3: CAISDQGPGNTIYF. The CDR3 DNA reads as TGTGCCATCAGTGACCAGGGCCCAGGAAACACCATATATTTT.

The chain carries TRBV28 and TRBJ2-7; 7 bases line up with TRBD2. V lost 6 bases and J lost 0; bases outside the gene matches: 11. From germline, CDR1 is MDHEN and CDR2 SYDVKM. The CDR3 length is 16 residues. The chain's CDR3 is CASREGGAESSYEQYF. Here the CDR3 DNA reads TGTGCCAGCAGAGAGGGAGGGGCAGAGAGCTCCTACGAGCAGTACTTC.

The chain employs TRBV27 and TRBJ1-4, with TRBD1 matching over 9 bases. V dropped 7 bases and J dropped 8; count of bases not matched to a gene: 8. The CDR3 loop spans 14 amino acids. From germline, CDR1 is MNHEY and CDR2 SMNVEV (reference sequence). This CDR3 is CASKLQGAKEKLFF. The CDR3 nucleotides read TGTGCCAGCAAATTACAGGGGGCGAAAGAAAAACTGTTTTTT.